What follows is one TCR beta chain and its context. TCRdb reanalysed the RACE reads using MiXCR and keeps one entry per CDR3 protein. The data hold some 170,000 distinct CDR3 sequences, with about 30% observed a single time. These data are taken from a study of human T cells and chemical hapten exposure. Time point of the sample: patch test 3, about 24 weeks after DPC sensitization. Indicated treatment: therapeutic diphenylcyclopropenone sensitization with weekly scalp DPC. Germline CDR1 and CDR2: SGHTA and FQGTGA. This CDR3 region has 13 residues. Trimming took off 8 bases at V and 2 bases at J, with 10 bases between the two ends.

The clonotype originates from a woman between 18 and 29 years old with alopecia areata. Some clones in this sample may be carry-over from other donors' samples. The sequences come from whole blood, collected in connection with sensitization to the hapten diphenylcyclopropenone (DPC). The chain uses TRBV7-3 and TRBJ1-3; tentatively, D is TRBD1 (6 bases). Here the CDR3 DNA reads TGTGCCAGCTCACAGGGAACTGGAAACACCATATATTTT. It codes for CASSQGTGNTIYF.